The T cell receptor beta chain under discussion was sequenced for a study of T cell clonality in common variable immunodeficiency. Looked up from germline, CDR1 is KGHSH and CDR2 is LQKENI. The CDR3 has 15 residues. The V gene lost 3 bases and the J gene lost 3 bases, with 14 bases spanning the gap. Comments on this clone: Its antigen remains unidentified. The read ends 3 residues early relative to the CDR3; the germline J gene fills the gap.

The repertoire was sequenced with immunoSEQ multiplex PCR; TCRdb's copy has only in-frame clones and lacks some. Sampling found about 47,000 clones, none seen once. General study results and limits: CVID subjects had higher TCRbeta clonality than healthy controls, most marked in about a third. T cell subpopulation sequencing would be needed to explain CVID clonality. Fewer deletions and N-nucleotide insertions were reportedly seen in common variable immunodeficiency TCR beta sequences.

The sequenced material came from peripheral blood mononuclear cells. This receptor was taken from a person between 18 and 70 years old in good health. This chain uses TRBV18 with TRBJ1-2, with D possibly matching TRBD1 (5 bases). The DNA read from the CDR3 is TGTGCCAGCTCACCGTCGGGCAGGGAGTACTATGGC. This gives the protein CASSPSGREYYG. The whole CDR3 is CASSPSGREYYGYTF.